One sample yielded the 25 T cell receptor beta chains listed below, sequenced in a study of shared clonotypes between healthy human individuals. Measured with immunoSEQ multiplex PCR; TCRdb has only the in-frame clones, and not every one. The table records 450,000 to 600,000 clones, 70% to 85% of them present only once. Sequenced input: PBMCs. Receptor source: a woman in her 40s in good health. Some clones in this sample may be carry-over from other donors' samples.

This clone was detected only a few times. The gene calls are TRBV15 and TRBJ2-7; maybe TRBD1 (5 bases). Germline loops: CDR1 LNHNV, CDR2 YYDKDF (reference sequence). CDR3 length equals 15 residues. V lost 0 bases and J 7 bases, leaving 16 bases between the germline ends. Here the CDR3 reads CATSREGRVSGEQYF. Here the CDR3 DNA reads TGTGCCACCAGCAGAGAGGGCAGGGTTTCGGGTGAGCAGTACTTC.

The V call is TRBV7-9, the J call TRBJ2-2; 14 nucleotides align to TRBD2. Germline V lookup: CDR1 SEHNR, CDR2 FQNEAQ (reference sequence). The CDR3 is made up of 17 amino acids. J lost 3 bases, V lost 3 bases, and 3 bases had no gene match. CDR3 nucleotide sequence: TGTGCCAGCAGCTTGGGGACTAGCGGGAGCCACACCGGGGAGCTGTTTTTT. This sequence encodes CASSLGTSGSHTGELFF.

The V and J genes are TRBV6-1 and TRBJ2-1; 9 bases are a match to TRBD1. The CDR3 length is 16 residues. V was pared by 4 bases and J by 3 bases, with 7 bases of the junction left unmatched. Germline-derived CDR1 and CDR2 are MNHNS and SASEGT. In nucleotides, the CDR3 is TGTGCCAGCAGTGGCCAACAGGGGGCGAGCTACAATGAGCAGTTCTTC. This sequence encodes CASSGQQGASYNEQFF.

The gene calls are TRBV18 and TRBJ2-1; no reliable D call. The germline V gene has CDR1 KGHSH and CDR2 LQKENI. The V end lost 2 bases, the J end lost 1 base, and 9 bases lay between the germline ends. The CDR3 spans 15 residues. The CDR3 coding sequence is TGTGCCAGCTCACCAACACTGGATTCCTACAATGAGCAGTTCTTC. Translating it yields CASSPTLDSYNEQFF.

V usage is TRBV18 and J usage is TRBJ2-7; 14 bases map to TRBD2. After removal of 4 bases from V and 4 bases from J, the junction contained 3 bases not matched to a gene. The CDR3 covers 15 residues. From germline, CDR1 is KGHSH and CDR2 LQKENI. The CDR3: CASSLGLAGGYEQYF. As DNA, the CDR3 is TGTGCCAGCTCACTAGGACTAGCGGGAGGTTACGAGCAGTACTTC.

This sequence joins TRBV15 and TRBJ2-2, with 10 bases matching TRBD2. With V trimmed by 9 bases and J by 2 bases, 9 bases remained unmatched. This CDR3 is built from 16 residues. CDR1 LNHNV and CDR2 YYDKDF come from the germline V gene (reference sequence). The CDR3 here is CATRRGLATNTGELFF. DNA of the CDR3: TGTGCCACTAGAAGGGGACTAGCGACCAACACCGGGGAGCTGTTTTTT.

The genes are TRBV9 and TRBJ1-2; D gene ambiguous. The V gene lost 5 bases and the J gene lost 6 bases, with 14 bases spanning the gap. This CDR3 contains 13 residues. In germline, CDR1 is SGDLS, CDR2 YYNGEE. CDR3 coding DNA: TGTGCCAGCAGTCAGCGGACCCAAGATGGCTACACCTTC. This encodes CASSQRTQDGYTF.

V and J are TRBV7-2 and TRBJ2-5; 12 positions agree with TRBD2. The CDR3 has 15 residues. CDR1 is SGHTA and CDR2 is FQGNSA in the germline V gene. Germline trimming cut 6 bases from V and 5 bases from J; bases unmatched to any gene: 7. The DNA of the CDR3 is TGTGCCAGCAGGTCCCGACTAGCGGGAGTGGAGACCCAGTACTTC. Translating gives CASRSRLAGVETQYF.

The CDR3 DNA follows: TGTGCCAGCAGCCCGGGGGGCACCGGGGAGCTGTTTTTT. Translating gives CASSPGGTGELFF. This sequence joins TRBV6-5 and TRBJ2-2; TRBD2 agrees at 7 bases. This CDR3 region has 13 residues. Germline V gene lookup returns CDR1 MNHEY and CDR2 SVGAGI. Trimming removed 6 bases from V and 4 bases from J; junction bases left unmatched: 2.

CDR3 region: CASSRGGSSYNEQFF. For the CDR3, the DNA is TGTGCCAGCAGTCGCGGGGGCAGCTCCTACAATGAGCAGTTCTTC. V gene TRBV6-6 combines with J gene TRBJ2-1; a weak D match, TRBD2 (7 bases). The CDR3 sequence is 15 residues long. Between the trimmed V and J ends, which lost 5 bases and 0 bases, there was a span of 11 bases. CDR1 and CDR2 from the germline V gene are MNHNY and SVGAGI (reference sequence).

The chain joins TRBV28 to TRBJ2-7; D may be TRBD2 (6 bases). The germline gives CDR1 MDHEN, CDR2 SYDVKM. This CDR3 has 15 amino acids. V lost 3 bases and J lost 7, with 19 bases in between. The CDR3 nucleotides are TGTGCCAGCAGTTTCGGGGGACCGACCGCCCGGGAGCAGTACTTC. This codes for CASSFGGPTAREQYF. Using reference TRBV28 and TRBJ2-7 for the parts outside the CDR3, the full variable domain is DVKVTQSSRYLVKRTGEKVFLECVQDMDHENMFWYRQDPGLGLRLIYFSYDVKMKEKGDIPEGYSVSREKKERFSLILESASTNQTSMYLCASSFGGPTAREQYFGPGTRLTVT.

The chain has TRBV6-6 and TRBJ1-5, with a weak D call TRBD1 (5 bases). CDR1 and CDR2 from the germline V gene are MNHNY and SVGAGI (reference sequence). The CDR3 extends over 16 amino acids. Trimming stripped 1 base from V and 6 bases from J, with 16 bases between. This CDR3 is CASSYFLRGKSQPQHF. CDR3 in DNA: TGTGCCAGCAGTTACTTTCTCCGGGGGAAGTCTCAGCCCCAGCATTTT.

CDR3 protein: CASSLVSGPQETQYF. The CDR3 bases are TGTGCCAGCAGCTTAGTATCTGGCCCCCAAGAGACCCAGTACTTC. The V and J genes are TRBV7-2 and TRBJ2-5; D is unresolved. The CDR3 has 15 residues. The ends were cut back, 1 base at V and 1 base at J, with 10 bases in the middle. Germline values: CDR1 SGHTA, CDR2 FQGNSA.

About this clone itself: A much larger clone differs from this one at a single base, so this may be a read error. The sample contains more than one DNA sequence encoding this CDR3. The chain employs TRBV30 and TRBJ1-3; D is ambiguous. With 0 bases removed from V and 0 bases from J, the gap between germline ends came to 9 bases. Germline assignment: CDR1 GTSNPN and CDR2 SVGIG (reference sequence). There are 15 residues in the CDR3. The CDR3, as DNA: TGTGCCTGGAGTGTGCGTGGGAACTCTGGAAACACCATATATTTT. This encodes CAWSVRGNSGNTIYF.

This chain links TRBV6-1 with TRBJ2-3, with no clear D. Trimming took 1 base from V and 2 from J, leaving 7 bases between them. Germline CDR1 and CDR2: MNHNS and SASEGT. This CDR3 spans 14 amino acids. The CDR3: CASSEDLATDTQYF. The CDR3, as DNA: TGTGCCAGCAGTGAAGATTTAGCCACAGATACGCAGTATTTT.

The chain uses TRBV6-5 and TRBJ2-3; TRBD1 is a possible D gene (5 bases). The germline V and J ends were trimmed by 4 bases and 4 bases, with 9 bases remaining between them. CDR3 length: 13 residues. Germline lookup yields CDR1 MNHEY and CDR2 SVGAGI. CDR3 coding DNA: TGTGCCAGCAGTTCCAGGGCGGCAGATACGCAGTATTTT. Its protein product is CASSSRAADTQYF.

As regards this clone: A read error may be the cause here, since a much bigger clone is one base away. The same CDR3 arises from other DNA sequences in this sample as well. J is TRBJ1-4 and V is TRBV5-1, with D possibly matching TRBD1 (5 bases). Germline CDR1 and CDR2: SGHRS and YFSETQ. The CDR3 totals 17 residues. The CDR3 DNA sequence: TGCGCCAGCAGCCTGGGGCCTTTACCTTCAACTAATGAAAAACTGTTCTTT. As protein: CASSLGPLPSTNEKLFF.

The rearrangement joins TRBV5-8 to TRBJ1-4, with D unclear. Trimming took off 0 bases at V and 0 bases at J, with 6 bases between the two ends. Per the germline V gene, CDR1 is SGHTS and CDR2 is YDEGEE. The CDR3 consists of 15 residues. The CDR3: CASSLGRSTNEKLFF. In DNA, the CDR3 is TGTGCCAGCAGCTTGGGTAGATCAACTAATGAAAAACTGTTTTTT.

J is TRBJ1-2 and V is TRBV7-9, with TRBD1 as a possible D gene (5 bases). The V end was cut by 5 bases, the J end by 6 bases, with 13 bases between. The CDR3 extends over 13 amino acids. Per the germline V gene, CDR1 is SEHNR and CDR2 is FQNEAQ (reference sequence). CDR3 sequence (DNA): TGTGCCAGCAGCCTGGGCGGGGGTAATGGCTACACCTTC. Translating gives CASSLGGGNGYTF.

This chain connects TRBV10-3 to TRBJ2-5, with no clear D. The V and J ends lost 10 bases and 6 bases respectively, with 9 bases between them. CDR3 size: 10 residues. Per the germline V gene, CDR1 is ENHRY and CDR2 is SYGVKD. The CDR3 DNA sequence: TGTGCCAACAAAGTGAAGACCCAGTACTTC. Translating gives CANKVKTQYF.

The chain carries TRBV19 and TRBJ1-1, with no clear D. This CDR3 region has 14 residues. Germline lookup yields CDR1 LNHDA and CDR2 SQIVND (reference sequence). V was shortened by 6 bases and J by 0 bases, with 11 bases between the two germline ends. CDR3 in DNA: TGTGCCAGTAGAGAAGTACGGGTGAACACTGAAGCTTTCTTT. It specifies CASREVRVNTEAFF.

This rearrangement joins TRBV2 to TRBJ1-2; D remains unclear. Per the germline V gene, CDR1 is SNHLY and CDR2 is FYNNEI. V was trimmed by 3 bases and J by 1 base, leaving 6 bases between them. This CDR3 contains 13 residues. The CDR3 sequence: CASSDGVNYGYTF. The CDR3 bases are TGTGCCAGCAGTGACGGGGTTAACTATGGCTACACCTTC.

CDR3 loop: CASSPKTWRLGAFF. CDR3 DNA sequence: TGTGCCAGCAGCCCGAAAACCTGGAGGCTGGGAGCTTTCTTT. The chain uses TRBV5-8 and TRBJ1-1; the D is unclear. CDR1 and CDR2 from the germline V gene are SGHTS and YDEGEE. The V end was cut by 4 bases, the J end by 10 bases, with 20 bases between. The CDR3 loop spans 14 amino acids.

The CDR3 nucleotides are TGTGCCAGCAGCTTACGACCTCAGGGGGCCACATACCTGCAGTATTTT. Translated: CASSLRPQGATYLQYF. The chain uses TRBV7-3 and TRBJ2-3, with TRBD1 matching 8 bases. Germline CDR1 SGHTA, CDR2 FQGTGA. V gave up 2 bases and J gave up 11 bases; unmatched junction bases: 15. CDR3 length equals 16 residues. The whole variable domain, filled in from reference TRBV7-3 and TRBJ2-3, reads GAGVSQTPSNKVTEKGKYVELRCDPISGHTALYWYRQSLGQGPEFLIYFQGTGAADDSGLPNDRFFAVRPEGSVSTLKIQRTERGDSAVYLCASSLRPQGATYLQYFGPGTRLTVL.

This rearrangement joins TRBV18 to TRBJ1-2; a possible D gene is TRBD1 (5 bases). V was clipped by 0 bases and J by 3 bases, with 17 bases between them. Germline lookup yields CDR1 KGHSH and CDR2 LQKENI. This CDR3 region has 17 residues. CDR3 in amino acids: CASSPPGGFGGDYGYTF. The CDR3 DNA reads TGTGCCAGCTCACCACCTGGGGGATTTGGCGGGGACTATGGCTACACCTTC.